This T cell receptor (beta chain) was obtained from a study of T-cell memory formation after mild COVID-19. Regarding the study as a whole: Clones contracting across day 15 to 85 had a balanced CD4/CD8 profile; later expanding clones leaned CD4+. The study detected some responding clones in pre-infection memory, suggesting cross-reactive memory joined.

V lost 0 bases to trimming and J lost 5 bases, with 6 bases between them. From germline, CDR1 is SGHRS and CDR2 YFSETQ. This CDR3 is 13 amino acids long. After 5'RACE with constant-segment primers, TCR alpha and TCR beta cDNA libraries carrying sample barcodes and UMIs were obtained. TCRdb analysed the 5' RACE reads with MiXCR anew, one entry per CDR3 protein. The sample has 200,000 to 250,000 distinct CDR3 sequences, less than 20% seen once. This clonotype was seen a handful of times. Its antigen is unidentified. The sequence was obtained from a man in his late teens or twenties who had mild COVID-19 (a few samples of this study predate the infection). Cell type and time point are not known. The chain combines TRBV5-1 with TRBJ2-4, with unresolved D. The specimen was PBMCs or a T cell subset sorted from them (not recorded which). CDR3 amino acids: CASSLGNENIQYF. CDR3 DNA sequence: TGCGCCAGCAGCTTGGGGAATGAAAACATTCAGTACTTC. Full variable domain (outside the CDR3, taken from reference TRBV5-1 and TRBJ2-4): KAGVTQTPRYLIKTRGQQVTLSCSPISGHRSVSWYQQTPGQGLQFLFEYFSETQRNKGNFPGRFSGRQFSNSRSEMNVSTLELGDSALYLCASSLGNENIQYFGAGTRLSVL.